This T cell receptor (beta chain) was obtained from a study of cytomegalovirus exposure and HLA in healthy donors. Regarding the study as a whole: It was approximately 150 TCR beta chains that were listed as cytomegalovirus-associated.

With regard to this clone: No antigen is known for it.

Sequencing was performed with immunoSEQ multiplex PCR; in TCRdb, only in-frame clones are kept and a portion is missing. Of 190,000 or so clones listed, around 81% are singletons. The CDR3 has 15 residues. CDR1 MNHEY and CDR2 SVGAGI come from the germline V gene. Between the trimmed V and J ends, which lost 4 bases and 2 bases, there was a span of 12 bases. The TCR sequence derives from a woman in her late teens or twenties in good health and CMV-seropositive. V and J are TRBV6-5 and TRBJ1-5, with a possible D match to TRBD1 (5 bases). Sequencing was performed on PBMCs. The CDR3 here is CASSSNTRGNQPQHF. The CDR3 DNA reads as TGTGCCAGCAGTTCGAACACCAGGGGCAATCAGCCCCAGCATTTT.